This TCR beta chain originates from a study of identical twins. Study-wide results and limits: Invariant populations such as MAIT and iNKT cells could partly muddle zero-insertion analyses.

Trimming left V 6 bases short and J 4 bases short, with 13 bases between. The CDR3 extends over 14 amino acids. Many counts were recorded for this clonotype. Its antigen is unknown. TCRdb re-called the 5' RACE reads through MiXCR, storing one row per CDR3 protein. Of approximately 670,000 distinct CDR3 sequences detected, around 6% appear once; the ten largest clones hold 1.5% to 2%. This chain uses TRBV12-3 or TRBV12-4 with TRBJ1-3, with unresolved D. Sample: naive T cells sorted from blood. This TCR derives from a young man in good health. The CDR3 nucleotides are TGTGCCAGCAGCCCCACAGTCCCCGGAAACACCATATATTTT. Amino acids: CASSPTVPGNTIYF.